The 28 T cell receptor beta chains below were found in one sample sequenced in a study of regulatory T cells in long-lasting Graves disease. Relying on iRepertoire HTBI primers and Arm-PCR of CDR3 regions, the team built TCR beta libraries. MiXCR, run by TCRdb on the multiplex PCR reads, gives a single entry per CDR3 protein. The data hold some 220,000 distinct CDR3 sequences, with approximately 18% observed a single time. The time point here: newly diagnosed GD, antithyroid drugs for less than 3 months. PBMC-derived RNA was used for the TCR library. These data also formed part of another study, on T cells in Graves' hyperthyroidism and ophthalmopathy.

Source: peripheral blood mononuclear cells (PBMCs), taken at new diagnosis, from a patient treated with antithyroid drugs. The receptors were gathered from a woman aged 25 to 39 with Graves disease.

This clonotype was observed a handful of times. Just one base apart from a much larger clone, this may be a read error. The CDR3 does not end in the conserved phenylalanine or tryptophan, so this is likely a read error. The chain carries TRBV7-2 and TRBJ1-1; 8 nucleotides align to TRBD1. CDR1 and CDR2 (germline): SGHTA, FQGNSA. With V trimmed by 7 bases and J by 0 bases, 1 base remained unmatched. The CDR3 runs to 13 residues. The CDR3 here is CASTDRVNTEAFL. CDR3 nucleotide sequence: TGTGCCAGCACGGACAGGGTGAACACTGAAGCTTTCCTT.

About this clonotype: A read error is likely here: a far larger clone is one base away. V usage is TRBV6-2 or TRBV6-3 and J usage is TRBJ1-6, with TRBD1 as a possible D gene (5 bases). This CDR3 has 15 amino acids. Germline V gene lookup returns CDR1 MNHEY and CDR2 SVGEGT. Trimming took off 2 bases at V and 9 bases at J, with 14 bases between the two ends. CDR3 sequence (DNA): TGTGCCAGCAGTTACCCCCGGGGGTTAGGTTCACCCCTCCACTTT. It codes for CASSYPRGLGSPLHF.

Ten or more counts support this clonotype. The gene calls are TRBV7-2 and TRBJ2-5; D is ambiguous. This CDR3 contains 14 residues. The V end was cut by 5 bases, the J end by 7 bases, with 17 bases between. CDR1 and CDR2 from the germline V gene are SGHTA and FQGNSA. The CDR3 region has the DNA TGTGCCAGCAGCCTTCTGGCGGTGGAAACGACCCAGTACTTC. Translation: CASSLLAVETTQYF.

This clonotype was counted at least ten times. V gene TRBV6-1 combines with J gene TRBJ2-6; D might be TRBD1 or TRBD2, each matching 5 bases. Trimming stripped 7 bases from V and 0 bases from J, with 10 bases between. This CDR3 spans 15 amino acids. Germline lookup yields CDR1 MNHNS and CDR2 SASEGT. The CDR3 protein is CASTKGSSGANVLTF. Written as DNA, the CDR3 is TGTGCCAGCACCAAGGGGAGCTCTGGGGCCAACGTCCTGACTTTC.

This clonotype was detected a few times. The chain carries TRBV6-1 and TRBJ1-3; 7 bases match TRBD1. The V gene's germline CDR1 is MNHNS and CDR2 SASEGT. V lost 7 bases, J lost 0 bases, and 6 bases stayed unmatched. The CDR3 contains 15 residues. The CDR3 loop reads CASTGQAISGNTIYF. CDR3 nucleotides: TGTGCCAGCACAGGACAGGCGATCTCTGGAAACACCATATATTTT.

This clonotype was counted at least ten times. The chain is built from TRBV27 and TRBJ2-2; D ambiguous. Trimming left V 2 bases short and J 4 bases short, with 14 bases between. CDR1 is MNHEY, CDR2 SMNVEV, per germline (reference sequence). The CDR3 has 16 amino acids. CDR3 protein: CASSLLRAERTGELFF. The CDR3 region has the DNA TGTGCCAGCAGTTTACTCCGGGCCGAGCGCACCGGGGAGCTGTTTTTT.

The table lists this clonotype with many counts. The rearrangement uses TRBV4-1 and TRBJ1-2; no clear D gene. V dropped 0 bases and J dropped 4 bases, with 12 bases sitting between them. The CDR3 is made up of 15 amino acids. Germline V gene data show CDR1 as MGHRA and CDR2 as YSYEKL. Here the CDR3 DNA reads TGCGCCAGCAGCCAAGATCCCGGCGGACCCTATGGCTACACCTTC. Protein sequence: CASSQDPGGPYGYTF.

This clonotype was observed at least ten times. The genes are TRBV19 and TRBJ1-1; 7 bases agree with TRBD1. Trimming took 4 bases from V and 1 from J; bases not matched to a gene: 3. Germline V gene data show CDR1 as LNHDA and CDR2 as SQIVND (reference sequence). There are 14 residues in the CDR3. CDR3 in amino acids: CASSTGQWNTEAFF. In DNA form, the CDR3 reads TGTGCCAGTAGTACGGGACAGTGGAACACTGAAGCTTTCTTT.

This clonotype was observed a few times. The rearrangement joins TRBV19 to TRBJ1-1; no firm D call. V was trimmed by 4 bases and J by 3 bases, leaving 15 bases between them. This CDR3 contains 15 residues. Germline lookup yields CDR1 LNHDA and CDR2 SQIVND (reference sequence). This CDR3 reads CASSTTWGSDTEAFF. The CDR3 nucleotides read TGTGCCAGTAGTACGACTTGGGGTAGTGACACTGAAGCTTTCTTT.

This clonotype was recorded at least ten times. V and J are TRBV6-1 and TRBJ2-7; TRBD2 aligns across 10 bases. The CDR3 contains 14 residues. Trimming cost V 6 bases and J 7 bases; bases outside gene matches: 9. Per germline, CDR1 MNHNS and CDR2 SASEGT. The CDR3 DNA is TGTGCCAGCAGGCCTTCAGCGGGGGGGCGTGAGCAGTACTTC. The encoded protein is CASRPSAGGREQYF.

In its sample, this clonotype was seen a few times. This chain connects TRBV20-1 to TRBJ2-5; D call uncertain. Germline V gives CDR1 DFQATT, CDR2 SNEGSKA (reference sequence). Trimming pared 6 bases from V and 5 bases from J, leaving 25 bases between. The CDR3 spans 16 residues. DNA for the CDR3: TGCAGTGCCCGTAACAGACGAGTCGCTAAGGACGAGACCCAGTACTTC. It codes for CSARNRRVAKDETQYF.

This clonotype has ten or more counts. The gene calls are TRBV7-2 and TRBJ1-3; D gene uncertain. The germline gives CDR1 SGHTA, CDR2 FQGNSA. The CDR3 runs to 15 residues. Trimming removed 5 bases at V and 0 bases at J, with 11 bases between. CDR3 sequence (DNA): TGTGCCAGCAGCCAGACATTCCCCTCTGGAAACACCATATATTTT. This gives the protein CASSQTFPSGNTIYF.

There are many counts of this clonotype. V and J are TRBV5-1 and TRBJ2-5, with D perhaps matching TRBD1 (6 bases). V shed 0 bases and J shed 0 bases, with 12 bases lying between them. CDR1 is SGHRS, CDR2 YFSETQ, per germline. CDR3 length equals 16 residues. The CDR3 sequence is CASSLGQVPYQETQYF. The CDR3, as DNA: TGCGCCAGCAGCTTGGGACAGGTCCCGTACCAAGAGACCCAGTACTTC.

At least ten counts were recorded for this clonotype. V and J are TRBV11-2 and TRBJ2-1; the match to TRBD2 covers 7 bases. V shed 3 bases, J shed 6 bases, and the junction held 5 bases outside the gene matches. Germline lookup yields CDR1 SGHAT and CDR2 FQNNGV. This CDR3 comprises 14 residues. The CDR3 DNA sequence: TGTGCCAGCAGCTTGAACCTAGCGGTCAATGAGCAGTTCTTC. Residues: CASSLNLAVNEQFF.

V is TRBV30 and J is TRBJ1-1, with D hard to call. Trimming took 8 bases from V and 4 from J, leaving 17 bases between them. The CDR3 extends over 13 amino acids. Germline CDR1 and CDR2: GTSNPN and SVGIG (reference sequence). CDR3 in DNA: TGTGCCCTTACCTTTTTATCGGGCACTGAAGCTTTCTTT. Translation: CALTFLSGTEAFF. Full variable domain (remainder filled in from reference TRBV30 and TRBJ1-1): SQTIHQWPATLVQPVGSPLSLECTVEGTSNPNLYWYRQAAGRGLQLLFYSVGIGQISSEVPQNLSASRPQDRQFILSSKKLLLSDSGFYLCALTFLSGTEAFFGQGTRLTVV.

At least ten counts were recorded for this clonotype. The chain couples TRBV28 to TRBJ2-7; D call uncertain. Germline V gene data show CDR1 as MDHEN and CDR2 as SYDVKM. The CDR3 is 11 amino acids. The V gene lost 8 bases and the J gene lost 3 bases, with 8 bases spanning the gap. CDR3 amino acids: CASGWVYEQYF. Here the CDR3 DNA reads TGTGCCAGCGGGTGGGTCTACGAGCAGTACTTC.

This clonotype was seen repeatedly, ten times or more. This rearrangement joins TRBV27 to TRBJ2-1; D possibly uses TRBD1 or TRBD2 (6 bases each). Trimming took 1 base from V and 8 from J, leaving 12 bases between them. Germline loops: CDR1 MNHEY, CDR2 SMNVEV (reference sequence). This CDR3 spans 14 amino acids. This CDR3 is CASSLWGAVDEQFF. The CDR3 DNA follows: TGTGCCAGCAGTTTATGGGGGGCGGTGGATGAGCAGTTCTTC.

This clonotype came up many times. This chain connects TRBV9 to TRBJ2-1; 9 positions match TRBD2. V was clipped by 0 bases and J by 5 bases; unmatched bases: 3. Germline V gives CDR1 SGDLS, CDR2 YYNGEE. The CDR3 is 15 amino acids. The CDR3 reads CASSVGAGGNNEQFF. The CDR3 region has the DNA TGTGCCAGCAGCGTAGGAGCGGGAGGCAACAATGAGCAGTTCTTC. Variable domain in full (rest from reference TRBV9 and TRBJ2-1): DSGVTQTPKHLITATGQRVTLRCSPRSGDLSVYWYQQSLDQGLQFLIQYYNGEERAKGNILERFSAQQFPDLHSELNLSSLELGDSALYFCASSVGAGGNNEQFFGPGTRLTVL.

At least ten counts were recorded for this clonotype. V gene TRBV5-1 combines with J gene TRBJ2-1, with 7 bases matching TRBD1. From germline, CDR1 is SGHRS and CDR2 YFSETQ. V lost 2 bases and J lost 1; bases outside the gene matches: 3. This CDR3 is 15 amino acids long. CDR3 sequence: CASSLTGASYNEQFF. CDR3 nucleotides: TGCGCCAGCAGCTTAACAGGGGCTTCCTACAATGAGCAGTTCTTC.

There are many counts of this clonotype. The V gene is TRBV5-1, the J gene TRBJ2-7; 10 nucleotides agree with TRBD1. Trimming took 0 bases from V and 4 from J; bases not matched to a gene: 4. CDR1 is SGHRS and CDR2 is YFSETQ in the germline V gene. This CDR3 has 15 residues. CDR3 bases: TGCGCCAGCAGCTTGGGGGACAGGGGTGGGTACGAGCAGTACTTC. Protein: CASSLGDRGGYEQYF.

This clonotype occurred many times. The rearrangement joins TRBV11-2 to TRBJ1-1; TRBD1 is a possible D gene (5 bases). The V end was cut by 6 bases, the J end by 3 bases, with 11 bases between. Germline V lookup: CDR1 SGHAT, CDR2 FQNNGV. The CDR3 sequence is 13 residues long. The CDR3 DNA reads TGTGCCAGCAGTGTGGGGGTGTACACTGAAGCTTTCTTT. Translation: CASSVGVYTEAFF.

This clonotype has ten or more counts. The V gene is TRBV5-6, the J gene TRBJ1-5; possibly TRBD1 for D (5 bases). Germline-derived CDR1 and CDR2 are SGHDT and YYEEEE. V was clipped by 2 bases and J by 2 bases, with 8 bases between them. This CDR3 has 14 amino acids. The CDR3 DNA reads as TGTGCCAGCAGCTTTTGGGACGGCAATCAGCCCCAGCATTTT. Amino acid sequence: CASSFWDGNQPQHF.

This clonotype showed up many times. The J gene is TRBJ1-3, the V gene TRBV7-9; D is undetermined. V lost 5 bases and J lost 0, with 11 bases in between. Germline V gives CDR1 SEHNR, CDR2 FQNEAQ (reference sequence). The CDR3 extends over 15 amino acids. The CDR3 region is CASSRTGSSGNTIYF. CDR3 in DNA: TGTGCCAGCAGCCGAACGGGGAGCTCTGGAAACACCATATATTTT.

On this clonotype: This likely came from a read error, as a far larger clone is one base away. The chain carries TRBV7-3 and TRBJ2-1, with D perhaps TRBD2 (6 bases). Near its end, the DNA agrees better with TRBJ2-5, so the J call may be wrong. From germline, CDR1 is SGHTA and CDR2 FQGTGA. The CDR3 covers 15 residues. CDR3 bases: TGTGCCAGCTCCCTGTGGGGGGTTCCTCAAGAGACCCAGTACTTC. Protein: CASSLWGVPQETQYF.

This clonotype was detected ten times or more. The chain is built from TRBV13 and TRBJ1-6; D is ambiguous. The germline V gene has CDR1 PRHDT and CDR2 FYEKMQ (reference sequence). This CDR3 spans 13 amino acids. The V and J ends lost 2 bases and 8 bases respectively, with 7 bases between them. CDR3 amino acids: CASSLLRDSPLHF. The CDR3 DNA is TGTGCCAGCAGCTTATTACGGGATTCACCCCTCCACTTT.

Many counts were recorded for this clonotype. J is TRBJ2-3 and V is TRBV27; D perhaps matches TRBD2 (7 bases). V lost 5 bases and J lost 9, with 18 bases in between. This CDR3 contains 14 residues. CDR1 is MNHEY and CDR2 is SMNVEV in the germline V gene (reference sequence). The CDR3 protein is CASSLGGAVPTQYF. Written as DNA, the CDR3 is TGTGCCAGCAGTCTGGGGGGGGCCGTCCCGACGCAGTATTTT.

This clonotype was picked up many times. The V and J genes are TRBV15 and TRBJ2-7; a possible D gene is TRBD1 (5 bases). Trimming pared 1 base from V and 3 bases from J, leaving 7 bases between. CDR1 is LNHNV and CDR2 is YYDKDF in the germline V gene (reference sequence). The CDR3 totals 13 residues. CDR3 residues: CATSRVQGYEQYF. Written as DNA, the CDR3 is TGTGCCACCAGCAGAGTCCAGGGCTACGAGCAGTACTTC.

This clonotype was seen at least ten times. CDR3 region: CASSFGTAAAYEQYF. For the CDR3, the DNA is TGTGCCAGCAGCTTTGGGACAGCGGCCGCCTACGAGCAGTACTTC. V is TRBV7-6 and J is TRBJ2-7; 7 bases match TRBD1. This CDR3 is 15 amino acids long. V lost 3 bases to trimming and J lost 2 bases; unmatched junction nucleotides: 7. Germline V gene lookup returns CDR1 SGHVS and CDR2 FNYEAQ.